A single sample is the source of the 21 T cell receptor beta chains below, sequenced in a study of shared clonotypes between healthy human individuals. Naive CD8 cells, CD45RO-negative and positively selected for CCR7, excluded terminally differentiated effector memory CD45RA+ cells. The assay was immunoSEQ multiplex PCR, and TCRdb's table has in-frame clones only and misses some. The data contain under 700,000 clones, approximately 95% of them singletons. Sequenced: naive CD8+ T cells sorted from blood. These receptors were collected from a woman aged 25 to 45 in good health.

This sequence joins TRBV4-1 and TRBJ1-3, with D possibly TRBD1 on 5 matching bases. This CDR3 is 15 amino acids long. V was pared by 4 bases and J by 2 bases, with 12 bases between. Germline CDR1 reads MGHRA; CDR2 reads YSYEKL. In nucleotides, the CDR3 is TGCGCCAGCAGCCGCTCAGACAGCGCTGGAAACACCATATATTTT. Translated: CASSRSDSAGNTIYF.

J is TRBJ2-2 and V is TRBV28; D remains ambiguous. Germline-derived CDR1 and CDR2 are MDHEN and SYDVKM. The V and J ends lost 3 bases and 4 bases respectively, with 12 bases between them. This CDR3 has 15 residues. The CDR3 nucleotides are TGTGCCAGCAGTTTTAGTGGGTCGGGCACCGGGGAGCTGTTTTTT. Translation: CASSFSGSGTGELFF.

This chain joins TRBV11-1 and TRBJ1-5; no clear D gene. Germline CDR1 reads SGHAT; CDR2 reads FQDESV (reference sequence). The length of the CDR3 is 12 residues. V was cut by 2 bases and J by 1 base, with 0 bases left in between. CDR3 nucleotide sequence: TGTGCCAGCAGCTTAAGCAATCAGCCCCAGCATTTT. Amino acids: CASSLSNQPQHF.

V usage is TRBV6-6 and J usage is TRBJ2-1; D is unresolved. The CDR3 is 13 amino acids. Trimming pared 3 bases from V and 6 bases from J, leaving 9 bases between. Germline CDR1 MNHNY, CDR2 SVGAGI (reference sequence). CDR3: CASSYNDGNEQFF. CDR3 in DNA: TGTGCCAGCAGTTATAATGACGGCAATGAGCAGTTCTTC.

This rearrangement joins TRBV4-1 to TRBJ2-7; D may be TRBD1 (5 bases). The CDR3 has 15 amino acids. The V end lost 5 bases, the J end lost 3 bases, and 17 bases lay between the germline ends. Germline lookup yields CDR1 MGHRA and CDR2 YSYEKL. The CDR3 DNA reads as TGCGCCAGCAGCTTAAGAAGGGGCAGTGGCTACGAGCAGTACTTC. It encodes CASSLRRGSGYEQYF.

This chain connects TRBV6-1 to TRBJ2-7, with 8 positions matching TRBD2. V shed 5 bases and J 4 bases; nucleotides not matched to a gene: 7. In germline, CDR1 is MNHNS, CDR2 SASEGT. The CDR3 consists of 14 residues. The CDR3 protein is CASSPSSGWYEQYF. CDR3 nucleotide sequence: TGTGCCAGCAGTCCCTCTAGCGGGTGGTACGAGCAGTACTTC.

V gene TRBV11-3 combines with J gene TRBJ2-7; either TRBD1 or TRBD2 may supply D (5 bases each). CDR1 and CDR2 from the germline V gene are SGHNT and YENEEA. This CDR3 comprises 13 residues. Trimming took off 5 bases at V and 6 bases at J, with 14 bases between the two ends. The CDR3 region is CASSPGHGGEQYF. The DNA for the CDR3 is TGTGCCAGCAGCCCAGGACATGGAGGCGAGCAGTACTTC.

The V gene is TRBV7-9, the J gene TRBJ2-7; perhaps TRBD2 as D (5 bases). Germline CDR1 SEHNR, CDR2 FQNEAQ (reference sequence). Trimming stripped 5 bases from V and 2 bases from J, with 16 bases between. The CDR3 spans 15 residues. CDR3 loop: CASSPLGGFPYEQYF. In DNA, the CDR3 is TGTGCCAGCAGCCCCTTGGGCGGGTTCCCCTACGAGCAGTACTTC. Looking up the rest from reference TRBV7-9 and TRBJ2-7 gives the full variable domain: DTGVSQNPRHKITKRGQNVTFRCDPISEHNRLYWYRQTLGQGPEFLTYFQNEAQLEKSRLLSDRFSAERPKGSFSTLEIQRTEQGDSAMYLCASSPLGGFPYEQYFGPGTRLTVT.

On this clone: Within the sample, other DNA sequences also encode this same CDR3. The chain recombines TRBV5-6 with TRBJ2-7; D call uncertain. V was cut by 4 bases and J by 4 bases, with 9 bases left in between. The CDR3 length is 12 residues. Germline V CDR1 and CDR2: SGHDT, YYEEEE. The CDR3 reads CASSGTSYEQYF. The CDR3 DNA reads TGTGCCAGCAGCGGCACCAGTTACGAGCAGTACTTC.

In this sample, this clone turned up once. The chain recombines TRBV5-6 with TRBJ1-4; 8 nucleotides line up with TRBD1. The CDR3 sequence is 15 residues long. Germline V gene data show CDR1 as SGHDT and CDR2 as YYEEEE. V was pared by 0 bases and J by 5 bases, with 3 bases of the junction left unmatched. CDR3 loop: CASSLAWTGNEKLFF. Here the CDR3 DNA reads TGTGCCAGCAGCTTGGCCTGGACAGGGAATGAAAAACTGTTTTTT.

The chain joins TRBV23-1 to TRBJ1-2; D is ambiguous. TRBV23-1 is identified as an open reading frame with a role that is uncertain. Trimming stripped 3 bases from V and 1 base from J, with 15 bases between. The CDR3 spans 16 residues. CDR3 protein: CASSHDDTISNYGYTF. The CDR3, as DNA: TGCGCCAGCAGTCACGACGACACCATTAGTAACTATGGCTACACCTTC.

The chain recombines TRBV27 with TRBJ2-3; 7 positions match TRBD1. Germline trimming cut 0 bases from V and 5 bases from J; bases unmatched to any gene: 2. The CDR3 has 14 residues. Germline assignment: CDR1 MNHEY and CDR2 SMNVEV (reference sequence). The CDR3 protein is CASSLSQGRDTQYF. The CDR3 nucleotides are TGTGCCAGCAGTTTATCACAGGGGAGAGATACGCAGTATTTT.

This clone showed up just once. V and J are TRBV27 and TRBJ2-7; 10 positions agree with TRBD2. Germline CDR1 is MNHEY and CDR2 is SMNVEV (reference sequence). Unmatched junction bases numbered 6, after V lost 8 bases and J lost 2 bases. This CDR3 spans 14 amino acids. CDR3 loop: CASGPGLATYEQYF. CDR3 nucleotides: TGTGCCAGCGGACCGGGACTAGCGACCTACGAGCAGTACTTC.

This chain connects TRBV2 to TRBJ2-1; the D gene is possibly TRBD2 (5 bases). Per the germline V gene, CDR1 is SNHLY and CDR2 is FYNNEI. This CDR3 comprises 14 residues. Deletions cut 1 base from V and 1 base from J, with 5 bases between. The CDR3 coding sequence is TGTGCCAGCAGTGAAGGGACTTCCTACAATGAGCAGTTCTTC. Translated: CASSEGTSYNEQFF. The whole variable domain, filled in from reference TRBV2 and TRBJ2-1, reads EPEVTQTPSHQVTQMGQEVILRCVPISNHLYFYWYRQILGQKVEFLVSFYNNEISEKSEIFDDQFSVERPDGSNFTLKIRSTKLEDSAMYFCASSEGTSYNEQFFGPGTRLTVL.

The rearrangement uses TRBV5-6 and TRBJ2-7, with TRBD1 as a possible D gene (6 bases). Germline V gene lookup returns CDR1 SGHDT and CDR2 YYEEEE. V was shortened by 0 bases and J by 3 bases, with 13 bases between the two germline ends. The CDR3 covers 15 residues. CDR3 residues: CASSLAHGQFYEQYF. CDR3 nucleotides: TGTGCCAGCAGCTTGGCTCATGGACAGTTCTACGAGCAGTACTTC.

The chain has TRBV4-2 and TRBJ1-5; D is undetermined. The CDR3 extends over 15 amino acids. The ends were cut back, 0 bases at V and 3 bases at J, with 9 bases in the middle. Germline V lookup: CDR1 LGHNA, CDR2 YNFKEQ. The CDR3 nucleotides read TGTGCCAGCAGCCAAGACGGCAGTCCCAATCAGCCCCAGCATTTT. Its translation is CASSQDGSPNQPQHF.

As for this clone: The same CDR3 also results from other DNA sequences found in this sample. The V call is TRBV7-9, the J call TRBJ2-7, with a tentative D call TRBD2 (6 bases). This CDR3 comprises 13 residues. The germline V gene encodes CDR1 SEHNR and CDR2 FQNEAQ (reference sequence). V lost 5 bases to trimming and J lost 4 bases, with 12 bases between them. CDR3 DNA sequence: TGTGCCAGCAGCCTTCCCCGGGGGTACGAGCAGTACTTC. It is translated as CASSLPRGYEQYF.

The chain uses TRBV27 and TRBJ2-2, with TRBD1 as a possible D gene (5 bases). This CDR3 is built from 15 residues. Germline V gene data show CDR1 as MNHEY and CDR2 as SMNVEV (reference sequence). V lost 8 bases, J lost 5 bases, and 18 bases lay in between. The CDR3 bases are TGTGCCAGCTGTACGGCAGGGCCCCTGACCGGGGAGCTGTTTTTT. Translated, it gives CASCTAGPLTGELFF.

The chain recombines TRBV27 with TRBJ2-1, with no clear D. The CDR3 is 15 amino acids. Trimming left V 2 bases short and J 2 bases short, with 10 bases between. Germline lookup yields CDR1 MNHEY and CDR2 SMNVEV (reference sequence). The CDR3 sequence: CASSLVRPPYNEQFF. In DNA form, the CDR3 reads TGTGCCAGCAGTTTAGTTCGCCCGCCCTACAATGAGCAGTTCTTC.

The rearrangement uses TRBV10-2 and TRBJ2-2, with a tentative D call TRBD2 (6 bases). V was shortened by 6 bases and J by 3 bases, with 20 bases between the two germline ends. Germline V lookup: CDR1 WSHSY, CDR2 SAAADI. The CDR3 has 17 amino acids. CDR3 in amino acids: CASREGTSRTYTGELFF. The CDR3 DNA sequence: TGCGCCAGCAGGGAAGGGACTTCTAGAACGTACACCGGGGAGCTGTTTTTT.

The rearrangement uses TRBV5-4 and TRBJ2-1, with 9 bases fitting TRBD2. Losses at the gene ends were 9 bases for V and 9 bases for J; bases not matched to a gene: 10. The germline V gene has CDR1 SGHNT and CDR2 YYREEE (reference sequence). The CDR3 totals 13 residues. CDR3 sequence: CAMIAGESIEQFF. In DNA form, the CDR3 reads TGTGCCATGATAGCGGGAGAGAGTATTGAGCAGTTCTTC. Supplemented by reference TRBV5-4 and TRBJ2-1, the full variable domain reads ETGVTQSPTHLIKTRGQQVTLRCSSQSGHNTVSWYQQALGQGPQFIFQYYREEENGRGNFPPRFSGLQFPNYSSELNVNALELDDSALYLCAMIAGESIEQFFGPGTRLTVL.